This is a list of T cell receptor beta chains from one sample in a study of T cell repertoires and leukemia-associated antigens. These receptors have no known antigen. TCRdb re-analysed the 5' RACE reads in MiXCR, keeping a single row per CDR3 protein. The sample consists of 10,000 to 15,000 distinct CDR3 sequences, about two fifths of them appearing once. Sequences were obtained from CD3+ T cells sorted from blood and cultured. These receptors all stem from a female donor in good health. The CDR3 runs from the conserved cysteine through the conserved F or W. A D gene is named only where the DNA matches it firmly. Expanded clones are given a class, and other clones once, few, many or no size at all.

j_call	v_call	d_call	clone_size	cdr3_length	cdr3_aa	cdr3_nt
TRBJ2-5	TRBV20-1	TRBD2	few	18	CSASGLAGDLGYQETQYF	TGCAGTGCTAGCGGACTAGCGGGAGATTTGGGGTACCAAGAGACCCAGTACTTC
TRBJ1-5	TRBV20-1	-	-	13	CSARHLSNQPQHF	TGCAGTGCACGACACCTTAGCAATCAGCCCCAGCATTTT
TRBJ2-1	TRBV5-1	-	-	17	CASSLAPSGVSYNEQFF	TGCGCCAGCAGCTTGGCCCCCTCGGGGGTCTCTTACAATGAGCAGTTCTTC
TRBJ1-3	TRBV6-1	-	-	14	CASNPDDSRNTICF	TGTGCCAGCAATCCTGACGACTCTAGAAACACCATATGTTTT
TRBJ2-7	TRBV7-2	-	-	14	CASSVKYRQNEQYF	TGTGCCAGCAGCGTCAAGTATAGGCAGAACGAGCAGTACTTC
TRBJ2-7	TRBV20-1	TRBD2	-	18	CSARDSIWGGSITYEQYF	TGCAGTGCTAGAGATAGTATTTGGGGCGGGAGCATTACCTACGAGCAGTACTTC
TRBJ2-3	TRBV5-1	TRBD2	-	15	CASSLLAGRGDTQYF	TGCGCCAGCAGCTTACTAGCGGGCCGTGGAGATACGCAGTATTTT
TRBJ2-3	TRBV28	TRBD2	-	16	CASSLTSGRAADTQYF	TGTGCCAGCAGTTTGACTAGCGGGAGGGCGGCAGATACGCAGTATTTT
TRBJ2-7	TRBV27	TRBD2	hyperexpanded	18	CASSSWTSGSGVSYEQYF	TGTGCCAGCAGTTCATGGACTAGCGGCTCGGGAGTTTCCTACGAGCAGTACTTC
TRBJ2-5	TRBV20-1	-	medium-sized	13	CSAKQGLGETQYF	TGCAGTGCGAAACAGGGCCTGGGGGAGACCCAGTACTTC
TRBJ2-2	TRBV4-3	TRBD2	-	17	CASSRGLAGPRTGELFF	TGCGCCAGCAGTCGAGGACTAGCGGGACCACGGACCGGGGAGCTGTTTTTT
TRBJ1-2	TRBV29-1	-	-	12	CSGRMATDGYTF	TGCAGCGGGCGGATGGCGACAGATGGCTACACCTTC
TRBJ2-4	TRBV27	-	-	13	CASSKSGLDIQYF	TGTGCCAGCAGTAAATCAGGGCTCGACATTCAGTACTTC
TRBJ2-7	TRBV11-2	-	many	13	CASSLVMEYEQYF	TGTGCCAGCAGCTTAGTGATGGAATACGAGCAGTACTTC
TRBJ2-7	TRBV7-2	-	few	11	CASSATYEQYF	TGTGCCAGCAGCGCTACCTACGAGCAGTACTTC
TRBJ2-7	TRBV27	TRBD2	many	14	CASRVLAVSYEQYF	TGTGCCAGCAGGGTTCTAGCGGTCTCCTACGAGCAGTACTTC
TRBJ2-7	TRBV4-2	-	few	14	CASSQAGYAYEQYF	TGTGCCAGCAGCCAAGCAGGGTACGCCTACGAGCAGTACTTC
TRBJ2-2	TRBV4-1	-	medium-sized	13	CASSSKFPGELFF	TGCGCCAGCAGCTCCAAATTTCCCGGGGAGCTGTTTTTT
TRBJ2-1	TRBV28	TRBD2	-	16	CASSFLGGRGYNEQFF	TGTGCCAGCAGTTTCTTAGGCGGGAGAGGTTACAATGAGCAGTTCTTC
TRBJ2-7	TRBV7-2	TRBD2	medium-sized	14	CATGTSASSYEQYF	TGTGCCACCGGGACTAGCGCAAGCTCCTACGAGCAGTACTTC
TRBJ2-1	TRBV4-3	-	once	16	CASSHAPSGGGYEQFF	TGCGCCAGCAGCCATGCCCCCAGTGGGGGCGGATATGAGCAGTTCTTC
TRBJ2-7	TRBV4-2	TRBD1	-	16	CASSQDLGTGSYEQYF	TGTGCCAGCAGCCAAGATTTAGGGACAGGGAGCTACGAGCAGTACTTC
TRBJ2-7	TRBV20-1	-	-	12	CSAKQGGYEQYF	TGCAGTGCTAAACAGGGAGGCTACGAGCAGTACTTC
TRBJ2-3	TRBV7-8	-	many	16	CASSAGWSGGEDTQYF	TGTGCCAGCAGCGCAGGGTGGAGTGGAGGAGAAGATACGCAGTATTTT
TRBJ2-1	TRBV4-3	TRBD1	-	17	CASSQDIPGQSYNEQFF	TGCGCCAGCAGCCAAGATATCCCGGGACAGTCCTACAATGAGCAGTTCTTC
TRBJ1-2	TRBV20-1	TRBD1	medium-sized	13	CSAREGGNYGYTF	TGCAGTGCTAGAGAAGGGGGCAATTATGGCTACACCTTC
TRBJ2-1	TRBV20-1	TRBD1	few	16	CSASKGTGAIYNEQFF	TGCAGTGCTAGTAAGGGGACAGGGGCGATTTACAATGAGCAGTTCTTC
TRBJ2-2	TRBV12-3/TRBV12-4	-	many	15	CASSSGRTYTGELFF	TGTGCCAGCAGTTCCGGCAGGACCTACACCGGGGAGCTGTTTTTT
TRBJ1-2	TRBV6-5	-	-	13	CASSRAGIYGYTF	TGTGCCAGCAGTAGGGCGGGGATCTATGGCTACACCTTC
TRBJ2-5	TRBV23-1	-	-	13	CASSQEGKETQYF	TGCGCCAGCAGTCAGGAGGGGAAAGAGACCCAGTACTTC
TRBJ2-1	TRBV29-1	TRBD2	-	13	CSYQSGGHGEQFF	TGCAGCTACCAATCGGGAGGGCACGGTGAGCAGTTCTTC
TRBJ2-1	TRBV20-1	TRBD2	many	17	CSARELGLAGFYNEQFF	TGCAGTGCTAGAGAATTGGGACTAGCGGGTTTTTACAATGAGCAGTTCTTC
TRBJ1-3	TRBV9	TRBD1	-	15	CASSPGTGAVNTIYF	TGTGCCAGCAGCCCAGGGACAGGGGCGGTAAACACCATATATTTT
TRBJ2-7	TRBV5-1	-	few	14	CASSLTGPSYEQYF	TGCGCCAGCAGCTTGACTGGACCCTCCTACGAGCAGTACTTC
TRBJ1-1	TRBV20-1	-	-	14	CSARDPGAHEGAFF	TGCAGTGCTAGAGATCCCGGGGCCCACGAGGGAGCTTTCTTT
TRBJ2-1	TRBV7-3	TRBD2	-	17	CASSVEGLALRYNEQFF	TGTGCCAGCAGCGTTGAGGGACTAGCCCTGAGATACAATGAGCAGTTCTTC
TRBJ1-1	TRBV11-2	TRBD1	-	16	CASSSSGTGFYTEAFF	TGTGCCAGCAGCTCCTCCGGGACAGGGTTTTACACTGAAGCTTTCTTT
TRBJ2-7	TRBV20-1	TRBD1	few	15	CSARDKETGDHEQYF	TGCAGTGCTAGAGATAAGGAGACAGGGGACCACGAGCAGTACTTC
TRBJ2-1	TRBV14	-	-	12	CDSSHFLAEQFF	TGTGACAGCAGCCATTTCCTAGCGGAGCAGTTCTTC
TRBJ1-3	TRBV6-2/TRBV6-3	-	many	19	CASSYLIREDRFAGNTIYF	TGTGCCAGCAGTTACCTCATCCGGGAAGACAGATTTGCTGGAAACACCATATATTTT
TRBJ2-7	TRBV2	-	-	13	CASSVLGFDEQYF	TGTGCCAGCAGTGTCTTAGGTTTCGACGAGCAGTACTTC
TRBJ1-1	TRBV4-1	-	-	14	CASGNRALNTEAFF	TGCGCCAGCGGCAACCGGGCCCTGAACACTGAAGCTTTCTTT
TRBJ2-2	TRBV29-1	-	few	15	CSAVGHSLNTGELFF	TGCAGCGCCGTTGGCCATTCACTTAACACCGGGGAGCTGTTTTTT
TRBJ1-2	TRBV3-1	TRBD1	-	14	CASSLRQGTYGYTF	TGTGCCAGCAGCCTGAGACAGGGCACCTATGGCTACACCTTC
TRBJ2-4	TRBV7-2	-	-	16	CASSLYSSLAKNIQYF	TGTGCCAGCAGCCTGTATTCTAGCCTAGCCAAAAACATTCAGTACTTC
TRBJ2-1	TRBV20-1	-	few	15	CSARLISTDYNEQFF	TGCAGTGCTAGGCTTATATCCACGGATTACAATGAGCAGTTCTTC
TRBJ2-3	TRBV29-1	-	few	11	CSVGNRDTRGF	TGCAGCGTTGGGAACCGGGACACAAGAGGTTTT
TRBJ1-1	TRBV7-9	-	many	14	CASSSHTRDTEAFF	TGTGCCAGCAGTTCACACACAAGGGACACTGAAGCTTTCTTT
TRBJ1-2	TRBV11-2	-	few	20	CASSFYICSAPPGANYGYTF	-
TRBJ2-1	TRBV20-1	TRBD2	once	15	CSASVRGSSYNEQFF	TGCAGTGCTAGCGTACGCGGGAGCTCCTACAATGAGCAGTTCTTC
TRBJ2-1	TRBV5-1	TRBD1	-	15	CASSLSGQEGNEQFF	TGCGCCAGCAGCTTGTCGGGACAGGAGGGCAATGAGCAGTTCTTC
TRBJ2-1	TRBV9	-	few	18	CASSVGPLEAFGYNEQFF	TGTGCCAGTAGCGTGGGCCCTCTAGAGGCCTTCGGCTACAATGAGCAGTTCTTC
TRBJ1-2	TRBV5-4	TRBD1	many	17	CASSSGQGASIYYGYTF	TGTGCCAGCAGCTCTGGACAGGGGGCGTCCATTTACTATGGCTACACCTTC
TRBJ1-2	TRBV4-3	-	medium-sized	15	CASSQENRQNYGYTF	TGCGCCAGCAGCCAAGAGAATCGACAGAACTATGGCTACACCTTC
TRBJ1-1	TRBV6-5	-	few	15	CASSYSGSQNTEAFF	TGTGCCAGCAGTTACTCAGGGTCCCAGAACACTGAAGCTTTCTTT
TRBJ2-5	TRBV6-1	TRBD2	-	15	CASSETMTSLETQYF	TGTGCCAGCAGTGAAACCATGACTAGCCTAGAGACCCAGTACTTC
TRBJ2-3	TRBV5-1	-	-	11	CASQIADTQYF	TGCGCCAGCCAAATAGCAGATACGCAGTATTTT
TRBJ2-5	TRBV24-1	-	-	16	CATSDFFRGREETQYF	TGTGCCACCAGTGATTTTTTCAGGGGAAGGGAAGAGACCCAGTACTTC
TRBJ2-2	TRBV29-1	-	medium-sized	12	CSVEAGAGELFF	TGCAGCGTTGAAGCAGGGGCCGGGGAGCTGTTTTTT
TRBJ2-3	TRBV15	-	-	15	CATSRAKVETDTQYF	TGTGCCACCAGCAGAGCTAAGGTCGAGACAGATACGCAGTATTTT